The present entry profiles one T cell receptor (beta chain) with its context. This entry belongs to a study of blood T cell repertoires in COVID-19. Repertoires were generated with immunoSEQ multiplex PCR, while TCRdb's copy carries only in-frame clones and drops some. The profile shows 90,000 to 100,000 clones, about 85% of them singletons. The CDR3 has 14 residues. Germline V gene sequence: CDR1 MDHEN, CDR2 SYDVKM. The junction had 8 bases not matched to a gene; V was cut back by 9 bases and J by 4 bases. The sequencing input was peripheral blood. The sequence was collected from an elderly woman with acute or convalescent COVID-19. V usage is TRBV28 and J usage is TRBJ2-2; 7 bases are a match to TRBD1. CDR3 coding DNA: TGTGCCAGTAAAGACAGGGCGGGCACCGGGGAGCTGTTTTTT. Its translation: CASKDRAGTGELFF.